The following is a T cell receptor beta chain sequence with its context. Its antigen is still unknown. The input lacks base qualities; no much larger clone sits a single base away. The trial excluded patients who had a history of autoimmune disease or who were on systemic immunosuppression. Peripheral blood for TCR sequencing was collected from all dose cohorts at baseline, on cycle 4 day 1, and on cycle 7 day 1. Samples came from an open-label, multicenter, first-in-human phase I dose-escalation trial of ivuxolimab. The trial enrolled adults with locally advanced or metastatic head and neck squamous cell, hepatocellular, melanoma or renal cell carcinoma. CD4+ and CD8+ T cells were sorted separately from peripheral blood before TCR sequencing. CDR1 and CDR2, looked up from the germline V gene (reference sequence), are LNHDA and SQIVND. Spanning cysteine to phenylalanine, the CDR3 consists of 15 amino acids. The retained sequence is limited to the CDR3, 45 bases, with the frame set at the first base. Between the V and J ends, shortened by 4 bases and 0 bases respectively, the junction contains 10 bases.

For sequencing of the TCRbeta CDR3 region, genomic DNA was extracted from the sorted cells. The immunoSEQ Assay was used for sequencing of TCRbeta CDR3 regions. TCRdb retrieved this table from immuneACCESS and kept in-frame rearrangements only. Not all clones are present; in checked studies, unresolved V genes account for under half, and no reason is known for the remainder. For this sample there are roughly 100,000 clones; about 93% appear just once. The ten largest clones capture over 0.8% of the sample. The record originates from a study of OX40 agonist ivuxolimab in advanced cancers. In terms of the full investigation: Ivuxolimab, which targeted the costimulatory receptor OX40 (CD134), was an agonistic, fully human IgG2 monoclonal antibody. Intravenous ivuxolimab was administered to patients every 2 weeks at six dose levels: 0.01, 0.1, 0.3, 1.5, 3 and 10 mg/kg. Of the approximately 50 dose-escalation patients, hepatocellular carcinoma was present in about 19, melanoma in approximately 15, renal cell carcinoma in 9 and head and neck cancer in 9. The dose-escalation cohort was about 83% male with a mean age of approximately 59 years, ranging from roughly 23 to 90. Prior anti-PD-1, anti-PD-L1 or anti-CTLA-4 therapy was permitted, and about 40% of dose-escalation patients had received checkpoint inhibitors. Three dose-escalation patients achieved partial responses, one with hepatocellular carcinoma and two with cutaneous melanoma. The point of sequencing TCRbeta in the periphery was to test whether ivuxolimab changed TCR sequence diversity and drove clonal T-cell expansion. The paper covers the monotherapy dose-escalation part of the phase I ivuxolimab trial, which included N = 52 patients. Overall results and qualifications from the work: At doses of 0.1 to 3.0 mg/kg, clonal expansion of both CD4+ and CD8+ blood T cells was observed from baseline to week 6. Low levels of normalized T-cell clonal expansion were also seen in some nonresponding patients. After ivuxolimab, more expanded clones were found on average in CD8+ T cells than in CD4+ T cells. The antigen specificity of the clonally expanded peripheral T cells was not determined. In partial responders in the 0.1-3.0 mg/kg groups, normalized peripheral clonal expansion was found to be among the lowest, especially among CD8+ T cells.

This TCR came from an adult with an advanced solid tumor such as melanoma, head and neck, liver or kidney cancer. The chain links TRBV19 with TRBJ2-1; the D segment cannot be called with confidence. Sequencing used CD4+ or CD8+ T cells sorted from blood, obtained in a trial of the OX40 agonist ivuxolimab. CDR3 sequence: CASSNQPFSYNEQFF. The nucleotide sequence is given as TGTGCCAGTAGTAATCAACCATTCTCCTACAATGAGCAGTTCTTC.